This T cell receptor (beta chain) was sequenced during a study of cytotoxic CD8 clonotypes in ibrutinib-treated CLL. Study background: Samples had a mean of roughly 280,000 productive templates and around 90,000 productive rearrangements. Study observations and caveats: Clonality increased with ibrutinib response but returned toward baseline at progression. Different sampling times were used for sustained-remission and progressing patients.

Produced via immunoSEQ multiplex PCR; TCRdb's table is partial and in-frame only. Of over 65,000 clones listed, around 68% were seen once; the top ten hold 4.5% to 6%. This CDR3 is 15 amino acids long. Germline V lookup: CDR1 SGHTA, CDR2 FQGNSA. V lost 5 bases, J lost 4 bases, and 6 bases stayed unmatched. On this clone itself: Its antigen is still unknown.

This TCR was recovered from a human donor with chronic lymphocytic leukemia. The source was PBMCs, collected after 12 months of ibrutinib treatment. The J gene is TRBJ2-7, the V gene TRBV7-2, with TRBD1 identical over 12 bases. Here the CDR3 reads CASSTGTGGGYEQYF. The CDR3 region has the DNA TGTGCCAGCAGCACCGGGACAGGGGGCGGGTACGAGCAGTACTTC.